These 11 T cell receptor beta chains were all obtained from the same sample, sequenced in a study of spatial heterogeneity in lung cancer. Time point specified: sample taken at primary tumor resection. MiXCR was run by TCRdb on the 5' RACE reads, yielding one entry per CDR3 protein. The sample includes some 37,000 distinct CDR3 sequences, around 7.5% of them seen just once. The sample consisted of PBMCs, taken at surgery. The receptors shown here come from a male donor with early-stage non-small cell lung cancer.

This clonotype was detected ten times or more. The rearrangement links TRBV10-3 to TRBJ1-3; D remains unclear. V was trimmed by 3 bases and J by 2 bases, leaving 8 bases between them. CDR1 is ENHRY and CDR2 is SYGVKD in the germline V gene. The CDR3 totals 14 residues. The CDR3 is CAISDPRAGNTIYF. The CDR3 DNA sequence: TGTGCCATCAGTGACCCTCGAGCTGGAAACACCATATATTTT.

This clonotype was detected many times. Here the CDR3 reads CASSVKTQYF. CDR3 in DNA: TGTGCCAGCAGTGTAAAGACCCAGTACTTC. The chain employs TRBV2 and TRBJ2-5, with D hard to call. V was cut by 4 bases and J by 6 bases, with 3 bases left in between. The germline V gene encodes CDR1 SNHLY and CDR2 FYNNEI. This CDR3 has 10 amino acids. Drawing the rest from reference TRBV2 and TRBJ2-5, the complete variable domain is EPEVTQTPSHQVTQMGQEVILRCVPISNHLYFYWYRQILGQKVEFLVSFYNNEISEKSEIFDDQFSVERPDGSNFTLKIRSTKLEDSAMYFCASSVKTQYFGPGTRLLVL.

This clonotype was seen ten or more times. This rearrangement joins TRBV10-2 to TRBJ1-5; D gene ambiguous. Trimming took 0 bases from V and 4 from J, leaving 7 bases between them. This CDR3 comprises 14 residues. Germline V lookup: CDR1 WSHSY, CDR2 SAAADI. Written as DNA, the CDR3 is TGCGCCAGCAGTGAGTCACATCAAAATCAGCCCCAGCATTTT. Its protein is CASSESHQNQPQHF.

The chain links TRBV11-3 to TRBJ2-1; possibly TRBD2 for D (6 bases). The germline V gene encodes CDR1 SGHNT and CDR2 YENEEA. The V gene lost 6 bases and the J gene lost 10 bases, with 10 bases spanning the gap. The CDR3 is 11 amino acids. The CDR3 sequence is CASRGLGEQFF. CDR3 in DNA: TGTGCCAGCAGGGGACTGGGAGAGCAGTTCTTC. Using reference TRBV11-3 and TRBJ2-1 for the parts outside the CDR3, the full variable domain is EAGVVQSPRYKIIEKKQPVAFWCNPISGHNTLYWYLQNLGQGPELLIRYENEEAVDDSQLPKDRFSAERLKGVDSTLKIQPAELGDSAVYLCASRGLGEQFFGPGTRLTVL.

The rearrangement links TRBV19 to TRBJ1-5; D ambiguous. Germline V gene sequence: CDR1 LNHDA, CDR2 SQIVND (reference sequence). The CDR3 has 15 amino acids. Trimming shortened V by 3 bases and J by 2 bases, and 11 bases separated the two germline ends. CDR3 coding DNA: TGTGCCAGTAGTATCATGGAGGAAGGCAATCAGCCCCAGCATTTT. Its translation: CASSIMEEGNQPQHF.

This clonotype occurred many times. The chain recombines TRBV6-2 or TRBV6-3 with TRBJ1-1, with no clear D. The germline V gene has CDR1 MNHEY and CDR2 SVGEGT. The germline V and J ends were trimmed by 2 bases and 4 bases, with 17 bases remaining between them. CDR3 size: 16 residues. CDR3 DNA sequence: TGTGCCAGCAGTTACCCCCCGACCCATGCTGCCACTGAAGCTTTCTTT. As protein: CASSYPPTHAATEAFF.

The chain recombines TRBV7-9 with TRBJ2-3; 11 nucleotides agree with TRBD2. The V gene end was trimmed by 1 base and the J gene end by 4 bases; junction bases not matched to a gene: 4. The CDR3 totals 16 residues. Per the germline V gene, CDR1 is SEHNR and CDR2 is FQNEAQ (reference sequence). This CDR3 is CASSLVGTSGADTQYF. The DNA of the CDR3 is TGTGCCAGCAGCTTAGTCGGGACTAGCGGAGCAGATACGCAGTATTTT.

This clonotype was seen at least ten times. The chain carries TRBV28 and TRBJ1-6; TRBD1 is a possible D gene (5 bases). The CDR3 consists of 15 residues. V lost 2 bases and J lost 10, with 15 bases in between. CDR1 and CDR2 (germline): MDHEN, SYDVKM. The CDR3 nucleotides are TGTGCCAGCAGTTTAAGCGCAGGGATGGGGTCACCCCTCCACTTT. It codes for CASSLSAGMGSPLHF.

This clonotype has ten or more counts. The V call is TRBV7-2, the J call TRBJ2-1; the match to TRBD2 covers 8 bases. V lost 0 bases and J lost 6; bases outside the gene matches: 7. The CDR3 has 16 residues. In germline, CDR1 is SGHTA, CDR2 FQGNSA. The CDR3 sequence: CASSLAAGGVRNEQFF. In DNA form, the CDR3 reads TGTGCCAGCAGCTTAGCCGCGGGGGGAGTACGCAATGAGCAGTTCTTC.

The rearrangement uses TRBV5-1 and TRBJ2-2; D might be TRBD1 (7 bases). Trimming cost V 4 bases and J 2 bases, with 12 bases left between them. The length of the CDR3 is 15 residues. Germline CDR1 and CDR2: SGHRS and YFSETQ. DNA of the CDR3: TGCGCCAGCAGCGGCGGGACAGTCAACACCGGGGAGCTGTTTTTT. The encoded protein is CASSGGTVNTGELFF.

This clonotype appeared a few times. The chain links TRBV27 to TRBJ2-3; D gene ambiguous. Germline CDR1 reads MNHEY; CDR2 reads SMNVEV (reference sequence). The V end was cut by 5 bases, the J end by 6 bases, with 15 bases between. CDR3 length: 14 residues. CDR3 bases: TGTGCCAGCAGTCCGGAAGTCGGCGTGGATACGCAGTATTTT. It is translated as CASSPEVGVDTQYF.